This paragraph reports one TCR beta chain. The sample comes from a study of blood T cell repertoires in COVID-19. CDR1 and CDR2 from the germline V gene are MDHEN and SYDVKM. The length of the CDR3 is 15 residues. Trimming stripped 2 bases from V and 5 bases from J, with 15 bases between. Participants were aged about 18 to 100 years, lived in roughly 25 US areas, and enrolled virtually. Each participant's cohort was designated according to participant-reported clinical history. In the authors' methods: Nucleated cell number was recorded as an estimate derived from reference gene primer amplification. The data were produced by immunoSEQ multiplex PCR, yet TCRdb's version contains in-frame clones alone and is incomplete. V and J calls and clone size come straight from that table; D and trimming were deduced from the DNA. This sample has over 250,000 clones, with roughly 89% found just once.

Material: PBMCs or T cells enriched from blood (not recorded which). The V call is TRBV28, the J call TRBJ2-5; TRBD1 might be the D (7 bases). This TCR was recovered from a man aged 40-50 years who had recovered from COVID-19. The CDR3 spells CASSLRQGGVETQYF. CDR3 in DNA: TGTGCCAGCAGTTTAAGACAGGGAGGCGTCGAGACCCAGTACTTC.